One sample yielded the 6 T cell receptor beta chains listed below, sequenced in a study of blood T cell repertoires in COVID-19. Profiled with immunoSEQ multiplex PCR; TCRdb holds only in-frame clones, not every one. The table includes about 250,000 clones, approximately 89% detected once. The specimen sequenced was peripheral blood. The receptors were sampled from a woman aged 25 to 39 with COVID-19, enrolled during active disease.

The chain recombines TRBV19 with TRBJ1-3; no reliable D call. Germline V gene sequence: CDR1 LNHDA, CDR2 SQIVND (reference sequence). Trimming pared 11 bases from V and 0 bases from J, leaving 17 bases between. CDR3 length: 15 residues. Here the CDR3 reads CACAPTPNSGNTIYF. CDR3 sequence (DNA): TGTGCCTGTGCCCCGACACCCAACTCTGGAAACACCATATATTTT.

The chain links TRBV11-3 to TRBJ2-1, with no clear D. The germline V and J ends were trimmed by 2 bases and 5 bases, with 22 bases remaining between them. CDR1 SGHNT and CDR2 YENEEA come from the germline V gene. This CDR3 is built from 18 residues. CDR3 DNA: TGTGCCAGCAGCTTAATTTCCCGGATCGGGTCGCACGACAATGAGCAGTTCTTC. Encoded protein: CASSLISRIGSHDNEQFF.

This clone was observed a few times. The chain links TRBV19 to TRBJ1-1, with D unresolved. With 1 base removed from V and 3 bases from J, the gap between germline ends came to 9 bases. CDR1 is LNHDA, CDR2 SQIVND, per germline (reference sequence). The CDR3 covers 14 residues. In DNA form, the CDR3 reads TGTGCCAGTAGTATAGTACACAGAGACACTGAAGCTTTCTTT. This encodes CASSIVHRDTEAFF.

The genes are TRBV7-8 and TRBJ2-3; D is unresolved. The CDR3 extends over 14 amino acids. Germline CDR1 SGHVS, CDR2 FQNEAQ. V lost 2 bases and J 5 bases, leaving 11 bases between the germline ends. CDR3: CASSLNGQGDTQYF. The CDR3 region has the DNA TGTGCCAGCAGCTTAAATGGGCAAGGAGATACGCAGTATTTT.

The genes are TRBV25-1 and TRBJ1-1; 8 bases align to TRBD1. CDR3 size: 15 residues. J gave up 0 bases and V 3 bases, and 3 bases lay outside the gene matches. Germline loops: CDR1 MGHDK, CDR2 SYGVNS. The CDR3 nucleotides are TGTGCCAGCAGTGACGACAGGGGCCTGAACACTGAAGCTTTCTTT. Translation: CASSDDRGLNTEAFF.

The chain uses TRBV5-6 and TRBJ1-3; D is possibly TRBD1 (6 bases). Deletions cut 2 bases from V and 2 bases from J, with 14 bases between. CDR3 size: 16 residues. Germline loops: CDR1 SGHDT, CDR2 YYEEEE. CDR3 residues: CASSFYRVWAGNTIYF. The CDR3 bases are TGTGCCAGCAGCTTTTACAGGGTGTGGGCTGGAAACACCATATATTTT.